The rows below give T cell receptor beta chains drawn from one sample of a study of blood T cell repertoires in COVID-19. The assay was immunoSEQ multiplex PCR, and TCRdb's table has in-frame clones only and misses some. This table has approximately 200,000 clones, around 85% appearing once. The sample was peripheral blood. The receptors derive from a woman aged 50 to 65 with acute or convalescent COVID-19. Both conserved end residues are part of each CDR3. A D gene is named only where the DNA matches it firmly. Not every row has a clone size; where given, it reads once, few, many or a size class.

cdr3_nt: TGTGCCAGCAGTACCCCCGGGGAAGTTTACGAGCAGTACTTC
cdr3_aa: CASSTPGEVYEQYF
d_call: NA
v_call: TRBV6-6
j_call: TRBJ2-7
clone_size: NA

cdr3_nt: TGTGCCAGCAGCTTGGAGGGGACGGGAGGGCGATTCTTC
cdr3_aa: CASSLEGTGGRFF
d_call: TRBD2
v_call: TRBV5-6
j_call: TRBJ2-1
clone_size: once

cdr3_nt: TGTGCCAGCAGCTTGCCCGACCCGGGGGGCGGAAACACCATATATTTT
cdr3_aa: CASSLPDPGGGNTIYF
d_call: NA
v_call: TRBV5-6
j_call: TRBJ1-3
clone_size: few

cdr3_nt: TGTGCCACCTCGGGACTAGCGGGAGAGTACGAGCAGTACTTC
cdr3_aa: CATSGLAGEYEQYF
d_call: TRBD2
v_call: TRBV10-3
j_call: TRBJ2-7
clone_size: few

cdr3_nt: TGTGCCAGCAGTTCCCATCGTCGATCCCCTCGGGAAGGCTACACCTTC
cdr3_aa: CASSSHRRSPREGYTF
d_call: NA
v_call: TRBV6-5
j_call: TRBJ1-2
clone_size: NA

cdr3_nt: TGCAGCGTTGAAGTCACCGACAGATACTATGGCTACACCTTC
cdr3_aa: CSVEVTDRYYGYTF
d_call: NA
v_call: TRBV29-1
j_call: TRBJ1-2
clone_size: NA

cdr3_nt: TGTGCCAGTGGTCTAGCGGACACCGGGGAGCTGTTTTTT
cdr3_aa: CASGLADTGELFF
d_call: TRBD2
v_call: TRBV27
j_call: TRBJ2-2
clone_size: few

cdr3_nt: TGTGCCAGCAGCTTAGGTGGGGGGTCCTACGAGCAGTACTTC
cdr3_aa: CASSLGGGSYEQYF
d_call: NA
v_call: TRBV7-2
j_call: TRBJ2-7
clone_size: NA

cdr3_nt: TGTGCCACCAGGGGGCCAGCCGAGACCCAGTACTTC
cdr3_aa: CATRGPAETQYF
d_call: NA
v_call: TRBV24-1
j_call: TRBJ2-5
clone_size: NA

cdr3_nt: TGCGCCAGCACATCAAGCCCCCCGAACACTGAAGCTTTCTTT
cdr3_aa: CASTSSPPNTEAFF
d_call: NA
v_call: TRBV5-1
j_call: TRBJ1-1
clone_size: NA

cdr3_nt: TGTGCCTGGAGCCGCTCTGGAAACACCATATATTTT
cdr3_aa: CAWSRSGNTIYF
d_call: NA
v_call: TRBV30
j_call: TRBJ1-3
clone_size: NA

cdr3_nt: TGCGCCAGCAGCTTACAGGGTGCACACTTATCGTTCACTGAAGCTTTCTTT
cdr3_aa: CASSLQGAHLSFTEAFF
d_call: NA
v_call: TRBV5-1
j_call: TRBJ1-1
clone_size: NA

cdr3_nt: TGTGCCAGTAGTACAGGGGTAGAGCAGTACTTC
cdr3_aa: CASSTGVEQYF
d_call: NA
v_call: TRBV19
j_call: TRBJ2-7
clone_size: NA

cdr3_nt: TGTGCCTCCAACGGAGTACCCTACACTGAAGCTTTCTTT
cdr3_aa: CASNGVPYTEAFF
d_call: NA
v_call: TRBV2
j_call: TRBJ1-1
clone_size: NA

cdr3_nt: TGTGCAAGTCGTTTATATCCCCGGGGACAGGGAATTTACGAGCAGTACTTC
cdr3_aa: CASRLYPRGQGIYEQYF
d_call: NA
v_call: TRBV12-2
j_call: TRBJ2-7
clone_size: NA

cdr3_nt: TGTGCCAGCAGCCTAACGACAGGGGCTGAAGCTTTCTTT
cdr3_aa: CASSLTTGAEAFF
d_call: TRBD1
v_call: TRBV6-2/TRBV6-3
j_call: TRBJ1-1
clone_size: NA

cdr3_nt: TGTGCCAGTAGTAGGGACAGGGGGCAGCCCCAGCATTTT
cdr3_aa: CASSRDRGQPQHF
d_call: TRBD1
v_call: TRBV19
j_call: TRBJ1-5
clone_size: NA

cdr3_nt: TGCGCCACCAGCTTCGGGGCCGGGGAGCTGTTTTTT
cdr3_aa: CATSFGAGELFF
d_call: NA
v_call: TRBV5-1
j_call: TRBJ2-2
clone_size: NA

cdr3_nt: TGCGCCAGCAGCATGCCATACGGGACTAGCGGGGCAAGCTCCTACAATGAGCAGTTCTTC
cdr3_aa: CASSMPYGTSGASSYNEQFF
d_call: TRBD2
v_call: TRBV5-1
j_call: TRBJ2-1
clone_size: NA

cdr3_nt: TGTGCCAGCAGTTACTCCGGGGGAGATCATCAGCCCCAGCATTTT
cdr3_aa: CASSYSGGDHQPQHF
d_call: NA
v_call: TRBV6-5
j_call: TRBJ1-5
clone_size: NA

cdr3_nt: TGCGCCAGCAGCGAGTTAGCGGGAGGCACAGATACGCAGTATTTT
cdr3_aa: CASSELAGGTDTQYF
d_call: TRBD2
v_call: TRBV5-1
j_call: TRBJ2-3
clone_size: few

cdr3_nt: TGTGCCAGCAGTCTACTGTACCAAGAGACCCAGTACTTC
cdr3_aa: CASSLLYQETQYF
d_call: NA
v_call: TRBV12-3/TRBV12-4
j_call: TRBJ2-5
clone_size: NA

cdr3_nt: TGTGCCAGTAGTATAGAACTTGGGACAGAGCAGTTCTTC
cdr3_aa: CASSIELGTEQFF
d_call: NA
v_call: TRBV19
j_call: TRBJ2-1
clone_size: few

cdr3_nt: TGTGCCAGCAGTGAAACACCGAACACTGAAGCTTTCTTT
cdr3_aa: CASSETPNTEAFF
d_call: NA
v_call: TRBV2
j_call: TRBJ1-1
clone_size: once

cdr3_nt: TGCGCCAGCAGCTCGTCTTTTCAGGGGACTGAAGCTTTCTTT
cdr3_aa: CASSSSFQGTEAFF
d_call: NA
v_call: TRBV5-1
j_call: TRBJ1-1
clone_size: NA

cdr3_nt: TGTGCCAGCGGTACCGGGACAGAAAACATTCAGTACTTC
cdr3_aa: CASGTGTENIQYF
d_call: TRBD1
v_call: TRBV9
j_call: TRBJ2-4
clone_size: NA

cdr3_nt: TGTGCCAGCAGCTTAGGAGGCTGGAAGGCTCATGGCTACACCTTC
cdr3_aa: CASSLGGWKAHGYTF
d_call: NA
v_call: TRBV7-9
j_call: TRBJ1-2
clone_size: NA

cdr3_nt: TGTGCCATCAGCCCCGACAGGGTCGAGCAGTACTTC
cdr3_aa: CAISPDRVEQYF
d_call: TRBD1
v_call: TRBV10-3
j_call: TRBJ2-7
clone_size: NA

cdr3_nt: TGTGCCAGCAGCAAAGGGACAGCTGGCTACACCTTC
cdr3_aa: CASSKGTAGYTF
d_call: TRBD1
v_call: TRBV13
j_call: TRBJ1-2
clone_size: NA

cdr3_nt: TGTGCCAGTAGTAGCCGACTAGCGGGATCCTACGAGCAGTACTTC
cdr3_aa: CASSSRLAGSYEQYF
d_call: TRBD2
v_call: TRBV19
j_call: TRBJ2-7
clone_size: NA